The next 20 T cell receptor beta chains were all read from a single sample in a study of blood T cell repertoires in COVID-19. TCRdb keeps only in-frame clones here, not all; method: immunoSEQ multiplex PCR. Altogether around 400,000 clones are present, approximately 89% being singletons, with the ten largest covering about 2%. Sequenced: peripheral blood. The receptor source for this set is a woman aged 55-70 years with COVID-19, enrolled during active disease.

J is TRBJ1-2 and V is TRBV6-5; D is uncertain. The germline gives CDR1 MNHEY, CDR2 SVGAGI. The CDR3 has 12 residues. V lost 7 bases and J 3 bases, leaving 9 bases between the germline ends. CDR3 loop: CASTSGYYGYTF. The CDR3 coding sequence is TGTGCCAGCACTTCAGGCTACTATGGCTACACCTTC.

This clone was picked up one time. This rearrangement joins TRBV14 to TRBJ2-1; weak D call: TRBD2 (5 bases). This CDR3 is built from 17 residues. V lost 3 bases and J lost 0, with 15 bases in between. Germline V CDR1 and CDR2: SGHDN, FVKESK. Written as DNA, the CDR3 is TGTGCCAGCAGCCATGGAAGCGGCCGGAGCTCCTACAATGAGCAGTTCTTC. Translating gives CASSHGSGRSSYNEQFF.

This clone appeared a single time. V gene TRBV5-1 combines with J gene TRBJ1-1; 9 bases are shared with TRBD1. The CDR3 runs 18 residues. V lost 2 bases, J lost 0 bases, and 11 bases stayed unmatched. Germline CDR1 reads SGHRS; CDR2 reads YFSETQ. CDR3 in amino acids: CASSLPGTGSIVNTEAFF. The CDR3, as DNA: TGCGCCAGCAGCTTACCCGGGACAGGGAGCATAGTGAACACTGAAGCTTTCTTT.

This chain uses TRBV5-6 with TRBJ2-7; TRBD2 is a possible D gene (5 bases). Trimming took off 2 bases at V and 3 bases at J, with 6 bases between the two ends. CDR3 size: 12 residues. From germline, CDR1 is SGHDT and CDR2 YYEEEE. The CDR3 DNA is TGTGCCAGCAGCTTTGAGGGCTACGAGCAGTACTTC. Translation: CASSFEGYEQYF.

V and J are TRBV28 and TRBJ1-2; 12 nucleotides agree with TRBD1. The CDR3 has 17 amino acids. The V gene end was trimmed by 5 bases and the J gene end by 6 bases; junction bases not matched to a gene: 13. CDR1 and CDR2 from the germline V gene are MDHEN and SYDVKM. CDR3 sequence reads: CASSEPGTGGAQNGYTF. CDR3 nucleotide sequence: TGTGCCAGCAGTGAACCCGGGACAGGGGGCGCCCAAAATGGCTACACCTTC.

This clone was observed a single time. The genes are TRBV15 and TRBJ1-1; D might be TRBD1 (6 bases). This CDR3 is 14 amino acids long. CDR1 is LNHNV and CDR2 is YYDKDF in the germline V gene (reference sequence). V dropped 4 bases and J dropped 3 bases, with 12 bases sitting between them. The DNA of the CDR3 is TGTGCCACCAGCAAGGTAGGGGGAGACACTGAAGCTTTCTTT. It encodes CATSKVGGDTEAFF.

This sequence joins TRBV18 and TRBJ1-1, with 10 bases matching TRBD1. The CDR3 totals 15 residues. Germline V gives CDR1 KGHSH, CDR2 LQKENI. Trimming took 6 bases from V and 4 from J; bases not matched to a gene: 8. CDR3 coding DNA: TGTGCCAGCTCCCCTGAGACAGGGGGCCTCACTGAAGCTTTCTTT. Its protein is CASSPETGGLTEAFF.

The V and J genes are TRBV7-9 and TRBJ2-3; D is undetermined. Germline loops: CDR1 SEHNR, CDR2 FQNEAQ (reference sequence). V was shortened by 5 bases and J by 4 bases, with 10 bases between the two germline ends. The CDR3 is 13 amino acids. The CDR3 DNA follows: TGTGCCAGCAGCCCAGGCAGTTCAGATACGCAGTATTTT. This gives the protein CASSPGSSDTQYF.

V is TRBV7-8 and J is TRBJ1-5, with 8 positions matching TRBD1. The germline CDR1 and CDR2 sequences are SGHVS and FQNEAQ. There are 15 residues in the CDR3. V was pared by 5 bases and J by 5 bases, with 8 bases of the junction left unmatched. CDR3 protein: CASSPGGRGHQPQHF. CDR3 nucleotides: TGTGCCAGCAGCCCGGGCGGCAGGGGGCATCAGCCCCAGCATTTT.

The rearrangement links TRBV3-1 (or the pseudogene TRBV3-2) to TRBJ2-3; the D is unclear. Per germline, CDR1 LGHDT and CDR2 YNNKEL (reference sequence). The length of the CDR3 is 14 residues. Trimming shortened V by 0 bases and J by 6 bases, and 10 bases separated the two germline ends. CDR3 DNA sequence: TGTGCCAGCAGCCAAGAACAGTACTCTGATACGCAGTATTTT. Its protein product is CASSQEQYSDTQYF.

The chain carries TRBV10-3 and TRBJ2-3; 8 nucleotides align to TRBD2. After removal of 4 bases from V and 0 bases from J, the junction contained 3 bases not matched to a gene. The CDR3 covers 15 residues. Germline V gene sequence: CDR1 ENHRY, CDR2 SYGVKD. DNA for the CDR3: TGTGCCATCAGTGGAGTAGCGGGGAGCACAGATACGCAGTATTTT. Amino acids: CAISGVAGSTDTQYF.

V and J are TRBV12-3 or TRBV12-4 and TRBJ1-2; D may be TRBD1 (6 bases). The CDR3 is 13 amino acids. V was trimmed by 6 bases and J by 4 bases, leaving 12 bases between them. In DNA form, the CDR3 reads TGTGCCAGCAGGAGAGGACAGACCTATGGCTACACCTTC. Translation: CASRRGQTYGYTF.

V usage is TRBV30 and J usage is TRBJ2-3; either TRBD1 or TRBD2 may fit D (5 bases each). The CDR3 totals 16 residues. Germline lookup yields CDR1 GTSNPN and CDR2 SVGIG (reference sequence). The V end lost 5 bases, the J end lost 0 bases, and 18 bases lay between the germline ends. The CDR3 DNA sequence: TGTGCCTGGGGGGGTGGACATCTTCATAGCACAGATACGCAGTATTTT. This sequence encodes CAWGGGHLHSTDTQYF.

The chain employs TRBV5-6 and TRBJ2-1, with 7 positions matching TRBD1. This CDR3 has 15 amino acids. The germline CDR1 and CDR2 sequences are SGHDT and YYEEEE. V was clipped by 5 bases and J by 3 bases; unmatched bases: 8. CDR3 loop: CASSPLRDSYNEQFF. The CDR3 nucleotides are TGTGCCAGCAGTCCACTCAGGGACAGCTACAATGAGCAGTTCTTC. The variable domain in full, completed from reference TRBV5-6 and TRBJ2-1, reads DAGVTQSPTHLIKTRGQQVTLRCSPKSGHDTVSWYQQALGQGPQFIFQYYEEEERQRGNFPDRFSGHQFPNYSSELNVNALLLGDSALYLCASSPLRDSYNEQFFGPGTRLTVL.

This sequence joins TRBV7-9 and TRBJ1-1; D ambiguous. Trimming cost V 2 bases and J 5 bases, with 9 bases left between them. From germline, CDR1 is SEHNR and CDR2 FQNEAQ (reference sequence). CDR3 length: 13 residues. The CDR3 is CASSLSPSTEAFF. The CDR3 DNA reads TGTGCCAGCAGCTTATCCCCTTCGACTGAAGCTTTCTTT.

This sequence joins TRBV6-5 and TRBJ2-3; the match to TRBD1 covers 8 bases. CDR1 is MNHEY and CDR2 is SVGAGI in the germline V gene. The junction had 10 bases not matched to a gene; V was cut back by 2 bases and J by 6 bases. The CDR3 sequence is 16 residues long. CDR3 sequence: CASSYATGGEFDTQYF. In DNA form, the CDR3 reads TGTGCCAGCAGTTACGCTACAGGGGGTGAATTCGATACGCAGTATTTT.

CDR3 protein: CASSNRQGTGELFF. The CDR3 DNA follows: TGTGCCAGCAGTAATCGACAGGGTACCGGGGAGCTGTTTTTT. The V call is TRBV6-5, the J call TRBJ2-2; 7 nucleotides match TRBD1. Germline CDR1 reads MNHEY; CDR2 reads SVGAGI. With V trimmed by 5 bases and J by 5 bases, 5 bases remained unmatched. The CDR3 length is 14 residues.

V gene TRBV24-1 combines with J gene TRBJ2-7, with 9 bases fitting TRBD1. V was clipped by 3 bases and J by 7 bases; unmatched bases: 15. The V gene's germline CDR1 is KGHDR and CDR2 SFDVKD. This CDR3 region has 17 residues. In nucleotides, the CDR3 is TGTGCCACCAGTGATGGGGACAGGGACGAACTTCGTGGGGAGCAGTACTTC. Encoded protein: CATSDGDRDELRGEQYF.

CDR3 nucleotides: TGTGCCAGCAGACAGACAGATACGCAGTATTTT. Its translation is CASRQTDTQYF. The V and J genes are TRBV6-5 and TRBJ2-3; D is unresolved. Germline CDR1 is MNHEY and CDR2 is SVGAGI. V lost 6 bases to trimming and J lost 3 bases, with 4 bases between them. The CDR3 runs to 11 residues.

The chain carries TRBV7-3 and TRBJ1-1; TRBD1 is a possible D gene (5 bases). The CDR3 has 15 residues. Per the germline V gene, CDR1 is SGHTA and CDR2 is FQGTGA. V dropped 8 bases and J dropped 1 base, with 17 bases sitting between them. In nucleotides, the CDR3 is TGTGCCAGCGCCCTGTTCGGGGGACCGAACACTGAAGCTTTCTTT. Its translation: CASALFGGPNTEAFF.